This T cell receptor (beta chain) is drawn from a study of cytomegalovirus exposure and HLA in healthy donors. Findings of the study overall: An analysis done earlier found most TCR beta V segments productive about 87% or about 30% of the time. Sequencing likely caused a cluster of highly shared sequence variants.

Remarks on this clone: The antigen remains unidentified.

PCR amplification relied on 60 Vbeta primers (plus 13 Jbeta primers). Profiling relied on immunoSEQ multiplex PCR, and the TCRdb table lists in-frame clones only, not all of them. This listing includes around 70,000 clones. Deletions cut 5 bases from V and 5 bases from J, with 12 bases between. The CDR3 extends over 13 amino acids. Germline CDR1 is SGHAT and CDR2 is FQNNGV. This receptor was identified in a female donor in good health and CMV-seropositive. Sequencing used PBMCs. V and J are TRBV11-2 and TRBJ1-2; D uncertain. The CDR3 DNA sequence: TGTGCCAGCAGCCCTCAAGACAAGTATGGCTACACCTTC. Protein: CASSPQDKYGYTF.